The 21 T cell receptor beta chains below were found in one sample sequenced in a study of blood T cells in healthy people across ages. Next came a second PCR, run for roughly 6 to 11 cycles, which used a sample-barcoded 5' primer along with a J-beta primer mix. TCRdb reanalysed the 5' RACE reads using MiXCR and keeps one entry per CDR3 protein. The sample carries roughly 1,500,000 distinct CDR3 sequences, 42% recorded once. The sequencing input was blood. Receptors originate from a woman aged 18-29 years in good health.

This clonotype was recorded a few times. V gene TRBV4-1 combines with J gene TRBJ2-7, with D unresolved. The CDR3 covers 14 residues. V shed 6 bases and J shed 2 bases, with 14 bases lying between them. Germline V gene lookup returns CDR1 MGHRA and CDR2 YSYEKL. The CDR3 loop reads CASSPTYKTYEQYF. The CDR3 region has the DNA TGCGCCAGCAGTCCCACTTATAAAACCTACGAGCAGTACTTC.

CDR3 coding DNA: TGCGCCAGCAGCTTGTTCGGACAGGGGGCGGGAGATACGCAGTATTTT. Translating gives CASSLFGQGAGDTQYF. The rearrangement links TRBV5-1 to TRBJ2-3, with 11 bases aligning to TRBD1. V trimming: 1 base; J trimming: 5 bases; junction bases outside the gene matches: 6. The CDR3 spans 16 residues. CDR1 is SGHRS and CDR2 is YFSETQ in the germline V gene. Looking up the rest from reference TRBV5-1 and TRBJ2-3 gives the full variable domain: KAGVTQTPRYLIKTRGQQVTLSCSPISGHRSVSWYQQTPGQGLQFLFEYFSETQRNKGNFPGRFSGRQFSNSRSEMNVSTLELGDSALYLCASSLFGQGAGDTQYFGPGTRLTVL.

This clonotype was picked up a small number of times. This sequence joins TRBV5-1 and TRBJ2-7, with D uncertain. The CDR3 has 13 residues. Trimming took 0 bases from V and 5 from J, leaving 9 bases between them. The germline gives CDR1 SGHRS, CDR2 YFSETQ. The CDR3: CASSLEGVNEQYF. DNA for the CDR3: TGCGCCAGCAGCTTGGAGGGCGTGAACGAGCAGTACTTC.

The V call is TRBV4-1, the J call TRBJ2-1; D remains unclear. Per germline, CDR1 MGHRA and CDR2 YSYEKL. CDR3 length: 13 residues. Trimming took off 1 base at V and 7 bases at J, with 8 bases between the two ends. As DNA, the CDR3 is TGCGCCAGCAGCCAAGGTCTAAAGAATGAGCAGTTCTTC. Its translation is CASSQGLKNEQFF.

V is TRBV20-1 and J is TRBJ2-1, with a weak D call TRBD1 (6 bases). Trimming stripped 3 bases from V and 1 base from J, with 22 bases between. Germline V gives CDR1 DFQATT, CDR2 SNEGSKA (reference sequence). The CDR3 extends over 18 amino acids. CDR3 nucleotides: TGCAGTGCTAGTCTGGGTGGGGGCAGTCAAGTTTCCTACAATGAGCAGTTCTTC. It specifies CSASLGGGSQVSYNEQFF.

This chain joins TRBV7-2 and TRBJ1-1, with TRBD1 matching 7 bases. Germline CDR1 SGHTA, CDR2 FQGNSA. The CDR3 covers 16 residues. The trim removed 4 bases at V and 0 bases at J, leaving 8 bases unmatched. As DNA, the CDR3 is TGTGCCAGCAGCTCCGACCCTACAGGGGTGAACACTGAAGCTTTCTTT. It specifies CASSSDPTGVNTEAFF.

This clonotype was detected only a few times. V gene TRBV27 combines with J gene TRBJ2-1; 15 bases map to TRBD2. The V gene end was trimmed by 7 bases and the J gene end by 5 bases; junction bases not matched to a gene: 6. This CDR3 is 16 amino acids long. Looked up from germline, CDR1 is MNHEY and CDR2 is SMNVEV (reference sequence). The CDR3 loop is CASTGLAGGPDNEQFF. The CDR3 nucleotides are TGTGCCAGCACCGGACTAGCGGGAGGGCCTGACAATGAGCAGTTCTTC.

The table lists this clonotype with a few counts. V is TRBV6-1 and J is TRBJ1-1, with D unclear. This CDR3 spans 14 amino acids. V lost 2 bases, J lost 1 base, and 8 bases lay in between. Germline-derived CDR1 and CDR2 are MNHNS and SASEGT. CDR3 protein: CASSEHRGNTEAFF. For the CDR3, the DNA is TGTGCCAGCAGTGAACATCGGGGGAACACTGAAGCTTTCTTT.

In this sample, this clonotype turned up a few times. This chain uses TRBV20-1 with TRBJ1-5, with D maybe TRBD1 (5 bases). Trimming stripped 6 bases from V and 15 bases from J, with 18 bases between. The CDR3 covers 11 residues. Germline values: CDR1 DFQATT, CDR2 SNEGSKA (reference sequence). CDR3 amino acids: CSAVQGYLSHF. The CDR3 DNA follows: TGCAGTGCGGTGCAGGGTTATCTCTCGCATTTT.

This clonotype has just a few counts. The rearrangement links TRBV10-3 to TRBJ2-5; D is undetermined. Trimming took off 8 bases at V and 2 bases at J, with 18 bases between the two ends. This CDR3 has 15 amino acids. Germline V gene sequence: CDR1 ENHRY, CDR2 SYGVKD. The CDR3 DNA reads TGTGCCATCGGCTCGGTGGCACTGCCACAAGAGACCCAGTACTTC. Its protein product is CAIGSVALPQETQYF.

The J gene is TRBJ2-5, the V gene TRBV5-1; tentative D call: TRBD2 (6 bases). CDR1 is SGHRS, CDR2 YFSETQ, per germline. Trimming pared 0 bases from V and 5 bases from J, leaving 23 bases between. This CDR3 spans 18 amino acids. The CDR3 reads CASSLAEVGTGLVETQYF. The CDR3 DNA sequence: TGCGCCAGCAGCTTGGCCGAAGTGGGGACTGGACTCGTGGAGACCCAGTACTTC.

This clonotype was picked up a small number of times. This chain links TRBV20-1 with TRBJ2-3; no clear D. The germline gives CDR1 DFQATT, CDR2 SNEGSKA (reference sequence). Trimming took off 0 bases at V and 1 base at J, with 8 bases between the two ends. The CDR3 spans 14 residues. For the CDR3, the DNA is TGCAGTGCTAGAGATCCGGTCGGCACAGATACGCAGTATTTT. Translating gives CSARDPVGTDTQYF.

The J gene is TRBJ2-2, the V gene TRBV5-1, with a tentative D call TRBD2 (6 bases). With 4 bases removed from V and 4 bases from J, the gap between germline ends came to 17 bases. The V gene's germline CDR1 is SGHRS and CDR2 YFSETQ. CDR3 length: 16 amino acids. For the CDR3, the DNA is TGCGCCAGCAGCACCTCGACTAGTTTTGGCACCGGGGAGCTGTTTTTT. It encodes CASSTSTSFGTGELFF.

The chain recombines TRBV5-5 with TRBJ2-3; no definite D call. Germline V gives CDR1 SGHKS, CDR2 YYEKEE (reference sequence). V was trimmed by 0 bases and J by 4 bases, leaving 18 bases between them. This CDR3 spans 17 amino acids. DNA for the CDR3: TGTGCCAGCAGCTTGGTTCTTAACAGCTTGACACCAGATACGCAGTATTTT. Its protein is CASSLVLNSLTPDTQYF.

This clonotype came up a few times. This rearrangement joins TRBV21-1 to TRBJ2-1. TRBV21-1 is an annotated pseudogene. This CDR3 has 12 amino acids. CDR3 sequence (DNA): TGTGCCAGCGGCAGGCGATACAATGAGCAGTTCTTC. The encoded protein is CASGRRYNEQFF.

V and J are TRBV27 and TRBJ2-7, with D unresolved. The CDR3 is made up of 15 amino acids. CDR1 is MNHEY and CDR2 is SMNVEV in the germline V gene (reference sequence). Trimming shortened V by 5 bases and J by 3 bases, and 17 bases separated the two germline ends. CDR3 nucleotides: TGTGCCAGCAGTACCCCAAGCCGGGTCGGCTACGAGCAGTACTTC. This gives the protein CASSTPSRVGYEQYF.

The chain joins TRBV13 to TRBJ1-5, with TRBD1 matching 8 bases. Germline CDR1 PRHDT, CDR2 FYEKMQ (reference sequence). This CDR3 is built from 16 residues. The V and J ends lost 7 bases and 3 bases, in that order; junction bases with no gene match: 11. In DNA, the CDR3 is TGTGCCAGCATCCCAGCCAGGGGGCCTCTCAATCAGCCCCAGCATTTT. This gives the protein CASIPARGPLNQPQHF.

The rearrangement joins TRBV20-1 to TRBJ2-1; 7 bases line up with TRBD2. From germline, CDR1 is DFQATT and CDR2 SNEGSKA (reference sequence). Trimming removed 3 bases from V and 1 base from J; junction bases left unmatched: 9. This CDR3 has 16 residues. CDR3 in DNA: TGCAGTGCTAGGACTAGCCACCATTATTCCTACAATGAGCAGTTCTTC. Translated, it gives CSARTSHHYSYNEQFF.

This clonotype was counted a few times. The V gene is TRBV20-1, the J gene TRBJ2-5; D gene unclear. The CDR3 length is 14 residues. Looked up from germline, CDR1 is DFQATT and CDR2 is SNEGSKA (reference sequence). V lost 3 bases to trimming and J lost 2 bases, with 13 bases between them. In DNA, the CDR3 is TGCAGTGCTAGTAATAATCGCCCGCAAGAGACCCAGTACTTC. Translated, it gives CSASNNRPQETQYF.

The chain has TRBV28 and TRBJ2-1; 10 bases are shared with TRBD2. The germline V gene has CDR1 MDHEN and CDR2 SYDVKM. The J segment lost 7 bases and the V segment lost 4 bases, leaving 19 bases of the junction unmatched. CDR3 length: 19 amino acids. CDR3 sequence reads: CASSSISGRPPSRGNEQFF. In DNA, the CDR3 is TGTGCCAGCAGTTCGATTAGCGGGAGGCCCCCCTCGAGGGGGAATGAGCAGTTCTTC.

The chain links TRBV5-1 to TRBJ1-4; D gene unclear. Germline V gives CDR1 SGHRS, CDR2 YFSETQ. V shed 0 bases and J shed 0 bases, with 9 bases lying between them. This CDR3 contains 16 residues. CDR3 loop: CASSLGLVATNEKLFF. The CDR3 DNA reads as TGCGCCAGCAGCTTGGGCCTGGTCGCAACTAATGAAAAACTGTTTTTT.